This T cell receptor (beta chain) originates from a study of blood T cell repertoires in COVID-19. The wider study: T cells, B-cell-depleted T cells, or PBMCs provided the cDNA or gDNA that served as material.

Repertoires were generated with immunoSEQ multiplex PCR, while TCRdb's copy carries only in-frame clones and drops some. Among about 90,000 clones listed, about 91% were seen once. The germline V gene has CDR1 DFQATT and CDR2 SNEGSKA (reference sequence). Trimming left V 3 bases short and J 0 bases short, with 2 bases between. This CDR3 region has 11 residues. The sample comprised peripheral blood. The receptor comes from a man in his sixties with acute or convalescent COVID-19. The gene calls are TRBV20-1 and TRBJ2-5; D gene ambiguous. CDR3 residues: CSASNQETQYF. The CDR3 DNA reads as TGCAGTGCTAGCAACCAAGAGACCCAGTACTTC.